What follows are 31 T cell receptor beta chains derived from one specimen sequenced in a study of blood T cell repertoires in COVID-19. Data came from immunoSEQ multiplex PCR; TCRdb stores just in-frame clones and leaves some out. The sample carries roughly 460,000 clones, roughly 89% recorded once. The sample comprised peripheral blood. These receptor sequences come from a young man with COVID-19, enrolled during active disease.

The J gene is TRBJ1-5, the V gene TRBV6-5, with D possibly matching TRBD1 (6 bases). The CDR3 spans 15 residues. With 5 bases removed from V and 6 bases from J, the gap between germline ends came to 17 bases. Germline assignment: CDR1 MNHEY and CDR2 SVGAGI. The CDR3 DNA is TGTGCCAGCAGTCCAAATACAGGGTCGGGTCAGCCCCAGCATTTT. Its protein product is CASSPNTGSGQPQHF.

This chain connects TRBV4-1 to TRBJ2-2; tentatively, D is TRBD2 (6 bases). The CDR3 runs to 15 residues. Trimming left V 4 bases short and J 5 bases short, with 14 bases between. Germline assignment: CDR1 MGHRA and CDR2 YSYEKL. The DNA of the CDR3 is TGCGCCAGCAGCCCCGGGAGTCGGAGGACCGGGGAGCTGTTTTTT. Protein sequence: CASSPGSRRTGELFF.

The chain joins TRBV7-3 to TRBJ1-3; the D gene is possibly TRBD1 (5 bases). The CDR3 is 15 residues long. V was clipped by 3 bases and J by 1 base, with 10 bases between them. From germline, CDR1 is SGHTA and CDR2 FQGTGA. The CDR3 region is CASSFSGESGNTIYF. DNA for the CDR3: TGTGCCAGCAGCTTTTCGGGGGAGTCTGGAAACACCATATATTTT.

This clone was picked up one time. This sequence joins TRBV19 and TRBJ2-1; tentatively, D is TRBD2 (6 bases). The V end lost 5 bases, the J end lost 10 bases, and 15 bases lay between the germline ends. The CDR3 is made up of 13 amino acids. Germline CDR1 is LNHDA and CDR2 is SQIVND (reference sequence). CDR3 coding DNA: TGTGCCAGTAGTCGGGGACTCACGTTAGAGCAGTTCTTC. It specifies CASSRGLTLEQFF.

The chain uses TRBV5-1 and TRBJ1-5; a possible D gene is TRBD1 (6 bases). In germline, CDR1 is SGHRS, CDR2 YFSETQ. This CDR3 has 13 residues. The CDR3 sequence is CDPQDSSNQPQHF. The CDR3 DNA is TGCGATCCGCAGGACAGTAGCAATCAGCCCCAGCATTTT.

This clone was seen only once. This chain joins TRBV2 and TRBJ2-7; D is unresolved. The V gene's germline CDR1 is SNHLY and CDR2 FYNNEI. There are 14 residues in the CDR3. V lost 5 bases and J 0 bases, leaving 11 bases between the germline ends. The CDR3 DNA is TGTGCCAGCAGTAAAGGAACTTTCTCCTACGAGCAGTACTTC. Residues: CASSKGTFSYEQYF.

Only one count was recorded for this clone. The rearrangement joins TRBV2 to TRBJ2-3; 7 bases are a match to TRBD2. Germline V gene data show CDR1 as SNHLY and CDR2 as FYNNEI. The CDR3 consists of 14 residues. V gave up 6 bases and J gave up 2 bases; unmatched junction bases: 5. The CDR3 here is CASSTGTNTDTQYF. CDR3 in DNA: TGTGCCAGCAGCACCGGGACTAACACAGATACGCAGTATTTT.

The rearrangement uses TRBV7-3 and TRBJ2-3, with 8 bases matching TRBD2. The CDR3 loop spans 15 amino acids. With 5 bases clipped from V and 2 bases from J, the junction kept 6 bases outside the gene matches. The germline V gene encodes CDR1 SGHTA and CDR2 FQGTGA. This CDR3 is CASSPREGPTDTQYF. The CDR3 DNA reads as TGTGCCAGCAGCCCCCGGGAGGGCCCCACAGATACGCAGTATTTT.

The chain carries TRBV14 and TRBJ1-1; no clear D gene. The CDR3 has 16 residues. Deletions cut 0 bases from V and 0 bases from J, with 11 bases between. Germline assignment: CDR1 SGHDN and CDR2 FVKESK. The CDR3: CASSQDLGELNTEAFF. CDR3 nucleotides: TGTGCCAGCAGCCAAGATCTCGGGGAGCTGAACACTGAAGCTTTCTTT. The full variable domain, with the rest looked up from reference TRBV14 and TRBJ1-1, is EAGVTQFPSHSVIEKGQTVTLRCDPISGHDNLYWYRRVMGKEIKFLLHFVKESKQDESGMPNNRFLAERTGGTYSTLKVQPAELEDSGVYFCASSQDLGELNTEAFFGQGTRLTVV.

This chain joins TRBV12-3 or TRBV12-4 and TRBJ2-3, with D perhaps matching TRBD1 (5 bases). This CDR3 has 11 amino acids. V lost 2 bases and J 14 bases, leaving 11 bases between the germline ends. This CDR3 is CASSLNRWPYF. DNA for the CDR3: TGTGCCAGCAGTTTAAACAGGTGGCCGTATTTT.

This rearrangement joins TRBV21-1 to TRBJ1-2; the table assigns TRBD1, which was not confirmed against the DNA. TRBV21-1 is a listed pseudogene. The CDR3 sequence is 14 residues long. CDR3 sequence reads: CASSKGQAALGYTF. The DNA of the CDR3 is TGTGCCAGCAGCAAAGGACAGGCAGCGCTCGGCTACACCTTC.

The chain links TRBV27 to TRBJ1-5, with 9 bases identical to TRBD1. Germline-derived CDR1 and CDR2 are MNHEY and SMNVEV (reference sequence). V was pared by 6 bases and J by 4 bases, with 7 bases of the junction left unmatched. The CDR3 extends over 15 amino acids. CDR3 sequence reads: CASRLDRGGNQPQHF. In DNA, the CDR3 is TGTGCCAGCAGACTGGACAGGGGAGGGAATCAGCCCCAGCATTTT.

The V call is TRBV5-1, the J call TRBJ1-6; possibly TRBD1 for D (5 bases). V was trimmed by 6 bases and J by 5 bases, leaving 15 bases between them. This CDR3 contains 15 residues. Germline assignment: CDR1 SGHRS and CDR2 YFSETQ. The CDR3 here is CASTLQAADNSPLHF. The CDR3 nucleotides are TGCGCCAGCACTCTACAGGCCGCAGATAATTCACCCCTCCACTTT.

This chain uses TRBV2 with TRBJ1-1; D is ambiguous. Germline CDR1 and CDR2: SNHLY and FYNNEI. Trimming stripped 10 bases from V and 5 bases from J, with 17 bases between. This CDR3 region has 13 residues. The CDR3 region has the DNA TGTGCCACCCTAAAGCTAGAGCGAACTGAAGCTTTCTTT. The encoded protein is CATLKLERTEAFF.

The rearrangement joins TRBV6-4 to TRBJ1-1, with a tentative D call TRBD1 (5 bases). This CDR3 has 15 amino acids. The germline V gene encodes CDR1 MRHNA and CDR2 SNTAGT. The V end lost 0 bases, the J end lost 0 bases, and 8 bases lay between the germline ends. The chain's CDR3 is CASSDSPDMNTEAFF. DNA for the CDR3: TGTGCCAGCAGTGACTCTCCGGACATGAACACTGAAGCTTTCTTT.

The chain combines TRBV7-9 with TRBJ1-3; 10 nucleotides agree with TRBD1. Trimming at V came to 6 bases and at J to 9 bases, leaving 5 bases not matched to a gene. There are 13 residues in the CDR3. Germline CDR1 SEHNR, CDR2 FQNEAQ (reference sequence). This CDR3 reads CASRTGGAGTIYF. The CDR3 bases are TGTGCCAGCAGGACAGGGGGCGCGGGCACCATATATTTT.

The CDR3 loop reads CASSQGGVDSPLHF. CDR3 nucleotides: TGCGCCAGCAGCCAAGGGGGTGTGGATTCACCCCTCCACTTT. The chain combines TRBV5-1 with TRBJ1-6; D perhaps matches TRBD1 (6 bases). Germline CDR1 reads SGHRS; CDR2 reads YFSETQ. Between the trimmed V and J ends, which lost 4 bases and 8 bases, there was a span of 13 bases. The length of the CDR3 is 14 residues. Looking up the rest from reference TRBV5-1 and TRBJ1-6 gives the full variable domain: KAGVTQTPRYLIKTRGQQVTLSCSPISGHRSVSWYQQTPGQGLQFLFEYFSETQRNKGNFPGRFSGRQFSNSRSEMNVSTLELGDSALYLCASSQGGVDSPLHFGNGTRLTVT.

This rearrangement joins TRBV5-1 to TRBJ2-7, with a weak D call TRBD2 (6 bases). CDR3 length: 12 residues. The germline CDR1 and CDR2 sequences are SGHRS and YFSETQ. The V end was cut by 4 bases, the J end by 5 bases, with 10 bases between. CDR3 DNA sequence: TGCGCCAGCAGCACCGGAGGGGACGAGCAGTACTTC. It codes for CASSTGGDEQYF.

The chain couples TRBV5-4 to TRBJ1-1; D gene ambiguous. This CDR3 has 15 amino acids. From germline, CDR1 is SGHNT and CDR2 YYREEE (reference sequence). With 4 bases removed from V and 6 bases from J, the gap between germline ends came to 19 bases. The CDR3 protein is CASSLGSADGAEAFF. The DNA of the CDR3 is TGTGCCAGCAGCCTGGGGTCGGCCGACGGGGCTGAAGCTTTCTTT.

V gene TRBV5-6 combines with J gene TRBJ2-7, with unresolved D. Trimming removed 4 bases at V and 1 base at J, with 15 bases between. This CDR3 has 15 amino acids. Germline V CDR1 and CDR2: SGHDT, YYEEEE. The CDR3 sequence is CASSVDTGFSYEQYF. In nucleotides, the CDR3 is TGTGCCAGCAGCGTCGACACCGGCTTTTCCTACGAGCAGTACTTC.

The chain employs TRBV3-1 (or the pseudogene TRBV3-2) and TRBJ2-1, with 9 bases identical to TRBD2. The CDR3 runs 17 residues. Germline V gene data show CDR1 as LGHDT and CDR2 as YNNKEL (reference sequence). The ends lost 3 bases at V and 7 bases at J; junction bases unmatched: 13. CDR3 coding DNA: TGTGCCAGCAGCCAGCCCTCTATGCGGGGGGGCGGTAATGAGCAGTTCTTC. Amino acid sequence: CASSQPSMRGGGNEQFF.

V gene TRBV7-6 combines with J gene TRBJ2-3; 12 bases are shared with TRBD2. From germline, CDR1 is SGHVS and CDR2 FNYEAQ. CDR3 size: 17 residues. The J segment lost 3 bases and the V segment lost 6 bases, leaving 10 bases of the junction unmatched. This CDR3 reads CASSLGSGLAGTDTQYF. CDR3 coding DNA: TGTGCCAGCAGTTTGGGTTCCGGACTAGCGGGAACAGATACGCAGTATTTT. Full variable domain (outside the CDR3, taken from reference TRBV7-6 and TRBJ2-3): GAGVSQSPRYKVTKRGQDVALRCDPISGHVSLYWYRQALGQGPEFLTYFNYEAQQDKSGLPNDRFSAERPEGSISTLTIQRTEQRDSAMYRCASSLGSGLAGTDTQYFGPGTRLTVL.

This rearrangement joins TRBV24-1 to TRBJ2-1, with TRBD2 matching 10 bases. J lost 7 bases, V lost 3 bases, and 8 bases had no gene match. This CDR3 is built from 16 residues. CDR1 and CDR2 (germline): KGHDR, SFDVKD. CDR3 region: CATSDTAGGPLNEQFF. DNA for the CDR3: TGTGCCACCAGTGATACAGCGGGAGGGCCTTTGAATGAGCAGTTCTTC.

The chain's CDR3 is CASSFNRQETQYF. The CDR3, as DNA: TGTGCCAGCAGCTTTAACAGGCAAGAGACCCAGTACTTC. The gene calls are TRBV5-8 and TRBJ2-5, with D tentatively TRBD1 (5 bases). The germline CDR1 and CDR2 sequences are SGHTS and YDEGEE. CDR3 length: 13 amino acids. Between the trimmed V and J ends, which lost 2 bases and 2 bases, there was a span of 7 bases. Filled out from reference TRBV5-8 and TRBJ2-5, the complete variable domain reads EAGVTQSPTHLIKTRGQQATLRCSPISGHTSVYWYQQALGLGLQFLLWYDEGEERNRGNFPPRFSGRQFPNYSSELNVNALELEDSALYLCASSFNRQETQYFGPGTRLLVL.

CDR3 residues: CASSPPSPHSTDTQYF. The DNA for the CDR3 is TGTGCCAGCTCCCCTCCTAGCCCTCACTCCACAGATACGCAGTATTTT. This chain connects TRBV18 to TRBJ2-3, with TRBD2 as a possible D gene (5 bases). Trimming removed 6 bases from V and 2 bases from J, with 18 bases in between. CDR1 is KGHSH, CDR2 LQKENI, per germline. The CDR3 has 16 amino acids.

The J gene is TRBJ2-1, the V gene TRBV5-1; TRBD1 might be the D (6 bases). Germline V gene sequence: CDR1 SGHRS, CDR2 YFSETQ. The CDR3 consists of 12 residues. Trimming stripped 4 bases from V and 8 bases from J, with 10 bases between. The CDR3 DNA reads as TGCGCCAGCAGCCATACAGGGTATGAGCAGTTCTTC. Translated, it gives CASSHTGYEQFF.

This clone has only a few counts. The rearrangement uses TRBV7-9 and TRBJ2-1, with TRBD1 matching over 9 bases. Germline values: CDR1 SEHNR, CDR2 FQNEAQ (reference sequence). The V and J ends lost 6 bases and 12 bases, in that order; junction bases with no gene match: 6. This CDR3 spans 12 amino acids. The CDR3 region has the DNA TGTGCCAGCAGGGGACAGGGTAGTGTGCAGTTCTTC. Its translation is CASRGQGSVQFF.

The genes are TRBV7-2 and TRBJ1-6; D may be TRBD1 (5 bases). The length of the CDR3 is 14 residues. Germline CDR1 is SGHTA and CDR2 is FQGNSA. The germline V and J ends were trimmed by 4 bases and 9 bases, with 13 bases remaining between them. CDR3 in DNA: TGTGCCAGCAGCTCCAGGGTTAAGAGTTCACCCCTCCACTTT. It specifies CASSSRVKSSPLHF.

V gene TRBV30 combines with J gene TRBJ1-6; possible D gene TRBD1, 5 bases. Trimming stripped 3 bases from V and 6 bases from J, with 9 bases between. The CDR3 length is 13 residues. CDR1 is GTSNPN and CDR2 is SVGIG in the germline V gene (reference sequence). The CDR3 reads CAWSQGFNSPLHF. For the CDR3, the DNA is TGTGCCTGGAGCCAGGGTTTTAATTCACCCCTCCACTTT.

The chain joins TRBV28 to TRBJ2-7; TRBD1 agrees at 10 bases. The J segment lost 0 bases and the V segment lost 7 bases, leaving 6 bases of the junction unmatched. This CDR3 has 15 residues. Per germline, CDR1 MDHEN and CDR2 SYDVKM. CDR3 bases: TGTGCCAGCATCCCTGGGACAGGGGCCTCCTACGAGCAGTACTTC. Amino acid sequence: CASIPGTGASYEQYF.

The chain combines TRBV12-3 or TRBV12-4 with TRBJ1-2; no definite D call. Deletions cut 1 base from V and 7 bases from J, with 10 bases between. This CDR3 comprises 13 residues. The CDR3 sequence: CASSLGGQIGYTF. The CDR3 nucleotides are TGTGCCAGCAGTTTAGGCGGGCAGATTGGCTACACCTTC.